This T cell receptor (beta chain) was sequenced during a study of somatic mutations in cytotoxic T cells in rheumatoid arthritis. Germline values: CDR1 SGHAT, CDR2 FQNNGV. With V trimmed by 7 bases and J by 6 bases, 9 bases remained unmatched. The CDR3 length is 16 residues. The method was immunoSEQ multiplex PCR; TCRdb's version includes in-frame clones alone and lacks a portion of them. This sample has 30,000 to 45,000 clones, with 70% to 85% found just once. A single count supports this clone. The specimen was CD8+ T cells sorted from blood. The sequence came from a man aged 40-55 years in good health. The chain combines TRBV11-2 with TRBJ2-7, with TRBD2 matching 16 bases. The CDR3 here is CASTQGLAGGPAEQYF. The CDR3 DNA reads TGTGCCAGCACCCAGGGACTAGCGGGAGGGCCTGCCGAGCAGTACTTC.